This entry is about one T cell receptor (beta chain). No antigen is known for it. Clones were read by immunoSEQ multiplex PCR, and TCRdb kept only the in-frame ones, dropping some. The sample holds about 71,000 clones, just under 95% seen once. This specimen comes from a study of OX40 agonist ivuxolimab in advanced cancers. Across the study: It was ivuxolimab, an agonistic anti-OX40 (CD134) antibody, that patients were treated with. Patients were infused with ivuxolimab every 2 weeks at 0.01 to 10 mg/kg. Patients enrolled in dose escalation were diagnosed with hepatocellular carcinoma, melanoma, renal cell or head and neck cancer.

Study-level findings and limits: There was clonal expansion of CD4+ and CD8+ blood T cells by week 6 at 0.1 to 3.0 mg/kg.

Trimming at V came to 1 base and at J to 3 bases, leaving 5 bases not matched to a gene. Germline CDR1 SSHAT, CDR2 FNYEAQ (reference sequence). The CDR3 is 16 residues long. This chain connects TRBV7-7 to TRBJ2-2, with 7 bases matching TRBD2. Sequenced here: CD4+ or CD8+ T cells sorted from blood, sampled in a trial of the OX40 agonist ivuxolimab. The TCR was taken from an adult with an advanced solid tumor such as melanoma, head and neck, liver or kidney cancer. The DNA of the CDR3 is TGTGCCAGCAGCTTAGGAGCGGGGAGACACACCGGGGAGCTGTTTTTT. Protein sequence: CASSLGAGRHTGELFF.